Sequencing of this TCR beta chain was carried out in a study of fetal regulatory T cell absence and autoimmunity. Sequencing was at survey level. The table came from immunoSEQ multiplex PCR; TCRdb's copy has only in-frame clones and leaves some out. The repertoire holds approximately 94,000 clones, with around 72% as singletons. The sequence derives from a male donor with IPEX syndrome. Sample: pancreas tissue.

DNA for the CDR3: TGTGCCAGCAGCTTAGGCCCCTACCACGAGCAGTACTTC. Translating gives CASSLGPYHEQYF. The chain combines TRBV13 with TRBJ2-7; D unclear. Trimming removed 0 bases at V and 5 bases at J, with 8 bases between. Germline lookup yields CDR1 PRHDT and CDR2 FYEKMQ (reference sequence). The length of the CDR3 is 13 residues.